This TCR beta chain was sequenced in a study of cytomegalovirus exposure and HLA in healthy donors. Points from the study as a whole: Accurate prediction of HLA-A and HLA-B alleles (for most subjects) was reportedly achieved from TCR beta sequences. Presence/absence analysis assumed near-uniform sequencing depth across donors. There was a cluster of highly shared sequence variants that was likely a sequencing artifact. Reportedly, cytomegalovirus status was diagnosed with high sensitivity and specificity.

CDR3 length: 15 residues. The germline V gene has CDR1 MNHEY and CDR2 SVGAGI. V lost 2 bases to trimming and J lost 4 bases, with 11 bases between them. Points on this clone: Its antigen is not known.

60 Vbeta and 13 Jbeta primers were used in PCR. Data came from immunoSEQ multiplex PCR; TCRdb stores just in-frame clones and leaves some out. The sample has roughly 68,000 clones; more than 60% are singletons. This TCR was sampled from a male donor in good health and CMV-seropositive. The sequenced sample consisted of PBMCs. The chain is built from TRBV6-5 and TRBJ1-4, with a tentative D call TRBD1 (5 bases). CDR3: CASSYVQGFNEKLFF. The CDR3 nucleotides are TGTGCCAGCAGTTACGTTCAGGGCTTTAATGAAAAACTGTTTTTT.